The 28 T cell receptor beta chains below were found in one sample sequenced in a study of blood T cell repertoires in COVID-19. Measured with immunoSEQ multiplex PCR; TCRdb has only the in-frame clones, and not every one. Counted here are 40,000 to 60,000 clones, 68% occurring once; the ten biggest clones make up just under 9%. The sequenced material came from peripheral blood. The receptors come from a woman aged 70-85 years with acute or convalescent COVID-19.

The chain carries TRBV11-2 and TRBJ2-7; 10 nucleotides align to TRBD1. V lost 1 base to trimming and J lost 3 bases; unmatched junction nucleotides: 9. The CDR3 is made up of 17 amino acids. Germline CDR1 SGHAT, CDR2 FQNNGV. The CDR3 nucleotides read TGTGCCAGCAGCTTAGGGATAGACAGGGGGCCGGACTACGAGCAGTACTTC. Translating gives CASSLGIDRGPDYEQYF.

DNA of the CDR3: TGCAGTGCTAGTGATCCAGCCGGGACTAGATATTACAATGAGCAGTTCTTC. The encoded protein is CSASDPAGTRYYNEQFF. The chain combines TRBV20-1 with TRBJ2-1; 8 positions match TRBD2. This CDR3 comprises 17 residues. The ends lost 3 bases at V and 4 bases at J; junction bases unmatched: 14. Germline V CDR1 and CDR2: DFQATT, SNEGSKA (reference sequence).

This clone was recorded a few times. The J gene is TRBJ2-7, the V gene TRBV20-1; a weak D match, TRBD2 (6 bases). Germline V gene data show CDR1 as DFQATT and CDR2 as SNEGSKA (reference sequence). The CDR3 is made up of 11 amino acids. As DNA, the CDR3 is TGCAGCCCCAAGATGGGGAGGGAGCAGTACTTC. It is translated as CSPKMGREQYF.

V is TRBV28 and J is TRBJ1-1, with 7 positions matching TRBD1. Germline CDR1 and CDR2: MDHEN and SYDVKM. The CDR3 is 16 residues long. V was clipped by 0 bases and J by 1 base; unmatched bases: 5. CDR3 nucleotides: TGTGCCAGCAGTTTATGGCTACAGGGGACGAACACTGAAGCTTTCTTT. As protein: CASSLWLQGTNTEAFF.

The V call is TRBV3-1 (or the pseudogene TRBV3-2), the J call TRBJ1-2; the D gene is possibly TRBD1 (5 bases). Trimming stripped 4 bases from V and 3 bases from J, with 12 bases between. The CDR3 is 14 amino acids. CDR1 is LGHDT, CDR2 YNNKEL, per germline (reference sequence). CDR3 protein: CASSRAGGDYGYTF. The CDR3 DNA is TGTGCCAGCAGCCGAGCGGGAGGGGACTATGGCTACACCTTC.

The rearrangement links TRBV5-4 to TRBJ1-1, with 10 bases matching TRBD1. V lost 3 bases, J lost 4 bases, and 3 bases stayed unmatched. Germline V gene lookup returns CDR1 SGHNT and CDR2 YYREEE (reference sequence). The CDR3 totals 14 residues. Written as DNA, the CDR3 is TGTGCCAGCAGCTCGACAGGGGGCGGCACTGAAGCTTTCTTT. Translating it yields CASSSTGGGTEAFF.

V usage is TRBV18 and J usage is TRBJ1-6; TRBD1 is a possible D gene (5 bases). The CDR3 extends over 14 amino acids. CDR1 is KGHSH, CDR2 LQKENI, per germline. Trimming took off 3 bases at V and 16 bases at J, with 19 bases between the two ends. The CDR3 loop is CASSPEGANLLLHF. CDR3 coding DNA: TGTGCCAGCTCACCTGAAGGGGCCAACTTATTGCTCCACTTT.

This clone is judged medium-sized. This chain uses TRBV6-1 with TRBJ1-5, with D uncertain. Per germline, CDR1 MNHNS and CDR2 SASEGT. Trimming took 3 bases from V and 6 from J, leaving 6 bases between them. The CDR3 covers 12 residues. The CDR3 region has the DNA TGTGCCAGCAGTGACAGAACTCAGCCCCAGCATTTT. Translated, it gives CASSDRTQPQHF.

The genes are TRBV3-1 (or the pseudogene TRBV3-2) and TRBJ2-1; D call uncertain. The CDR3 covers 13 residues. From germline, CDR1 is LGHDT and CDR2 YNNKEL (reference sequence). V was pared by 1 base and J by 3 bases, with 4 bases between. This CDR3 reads CASSQADYNEQFF. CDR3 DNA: TGTGCCAGCAGCCAAGCAGACTACAATGAGCAGTTCTTC.

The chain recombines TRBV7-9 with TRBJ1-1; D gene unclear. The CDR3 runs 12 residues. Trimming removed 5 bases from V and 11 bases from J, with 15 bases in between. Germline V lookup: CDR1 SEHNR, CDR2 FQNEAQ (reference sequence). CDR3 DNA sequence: TGTGCCAGCAGCACTAACACGGGCGGGGCTTTCTTT. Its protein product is CASSTNTGGAFF.

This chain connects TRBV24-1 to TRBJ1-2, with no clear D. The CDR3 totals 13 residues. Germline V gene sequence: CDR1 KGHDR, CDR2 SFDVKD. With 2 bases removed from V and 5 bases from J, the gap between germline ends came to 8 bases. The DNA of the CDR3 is TGTGCCACCAGTGATTCTCGGGATTATGGCTACACCTTC. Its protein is CATSDSRDYGYTF.

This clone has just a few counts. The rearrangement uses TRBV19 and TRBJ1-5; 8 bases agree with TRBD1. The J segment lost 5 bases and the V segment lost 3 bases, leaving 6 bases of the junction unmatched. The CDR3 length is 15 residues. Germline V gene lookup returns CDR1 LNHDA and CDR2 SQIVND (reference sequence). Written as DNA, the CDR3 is TGTGCCAGTAGTATGCTAACAGGGGGGGATCAGCCCCAGCATTTT. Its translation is CASSMLTGGDQPQHF. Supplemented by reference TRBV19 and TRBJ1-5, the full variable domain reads DGGITQSPKYLFRKEGQNVTLSCEQNLNHDAMYWYRQDPGQGLRLIYYSQIVNDFQKGDIAEGYSVSREKKESFPLTVTSAQKNPTAFYLCASSMLTGGDQPQHFGDGTRLSIL.

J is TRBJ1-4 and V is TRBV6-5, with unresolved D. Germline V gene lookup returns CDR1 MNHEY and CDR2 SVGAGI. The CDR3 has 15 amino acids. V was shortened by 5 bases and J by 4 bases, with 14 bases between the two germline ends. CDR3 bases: TGTGCCAGCAGTCAATCAGTTGAAGATAATGAAAAACTGTTTTTT. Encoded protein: CASSQSVEDNEKLFF.

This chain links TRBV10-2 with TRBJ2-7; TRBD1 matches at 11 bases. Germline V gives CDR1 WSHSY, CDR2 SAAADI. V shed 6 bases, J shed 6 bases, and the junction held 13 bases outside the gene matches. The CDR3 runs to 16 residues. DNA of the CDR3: TGCGCCAGCAGAGATCCCGGGACAGGGGGGCACGGCGAGCAGTACTTC. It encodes CASRDPGTGGHGEQYF.

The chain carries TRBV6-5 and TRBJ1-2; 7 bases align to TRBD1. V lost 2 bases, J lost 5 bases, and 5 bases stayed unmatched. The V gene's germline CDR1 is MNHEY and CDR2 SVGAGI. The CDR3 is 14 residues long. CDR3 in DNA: TGTGCCAGCAGTTACGACAGGGTAGGGTATGGCTACACCTTC. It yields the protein CASSYDRVGYGYTF.

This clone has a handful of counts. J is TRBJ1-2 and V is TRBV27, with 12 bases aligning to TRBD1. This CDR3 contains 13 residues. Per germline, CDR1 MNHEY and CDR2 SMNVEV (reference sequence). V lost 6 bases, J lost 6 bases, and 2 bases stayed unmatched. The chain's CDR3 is CASRGTGGDGYTF. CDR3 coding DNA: TGTGCCAGCAGAGGGACAGGGGGCGATGGCTACACCTTC.

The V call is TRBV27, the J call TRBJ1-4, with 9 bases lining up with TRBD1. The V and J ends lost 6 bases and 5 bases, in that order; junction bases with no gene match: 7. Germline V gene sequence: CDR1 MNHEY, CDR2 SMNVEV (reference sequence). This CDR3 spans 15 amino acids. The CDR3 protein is CASRANRGQNEKLFF. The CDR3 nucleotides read TGTGCCAGCAGGGCCAACAGGGGGCAGAATGAAAAACTGTTTTTT.

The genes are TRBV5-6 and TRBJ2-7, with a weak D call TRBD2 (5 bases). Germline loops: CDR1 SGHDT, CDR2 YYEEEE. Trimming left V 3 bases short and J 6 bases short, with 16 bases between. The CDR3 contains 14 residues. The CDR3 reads CASSSSRWRVEQYF. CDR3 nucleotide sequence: TGTGCCAGCAGCTCGAGCCGATGGCGGGTCGAGCAGTACTTC. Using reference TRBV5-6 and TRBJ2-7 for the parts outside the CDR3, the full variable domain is DAGVTQSPTHLIKTRGQQVTLRCSPKSGHDTVSWYQQALGQGPQFIFQYYEEEERQRGNFPDRFSGHQFPNYSSELNVNALLLGDSALYLCASSSSRWRVEQYFGPGTRLTVT.

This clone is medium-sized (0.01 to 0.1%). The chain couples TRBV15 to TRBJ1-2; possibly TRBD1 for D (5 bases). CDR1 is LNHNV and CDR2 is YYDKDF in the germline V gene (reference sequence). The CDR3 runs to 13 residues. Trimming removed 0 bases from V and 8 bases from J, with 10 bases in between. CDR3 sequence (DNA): TGTGCCACCAGCAGAGACCAGGGATTCGGCTACACCTTC. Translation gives CATSRDQGFGYTF.

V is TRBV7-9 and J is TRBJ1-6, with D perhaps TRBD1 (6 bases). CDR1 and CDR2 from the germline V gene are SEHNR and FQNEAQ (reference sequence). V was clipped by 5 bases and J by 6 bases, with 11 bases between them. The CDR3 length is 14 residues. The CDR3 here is CASSPQGSNSPLHF. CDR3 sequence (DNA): TGTGCCAGCAGCCCCCAGGGGAGTAATTCACCCCTCCACTTT.

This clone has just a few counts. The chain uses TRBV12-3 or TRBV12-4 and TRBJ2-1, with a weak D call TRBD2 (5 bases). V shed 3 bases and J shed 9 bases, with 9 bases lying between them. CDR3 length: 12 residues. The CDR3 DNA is TGTGCCAGCAGTTTTTCGGGGTTTGAGCAGTTCTTC. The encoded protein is CASSFSGFEQFF.

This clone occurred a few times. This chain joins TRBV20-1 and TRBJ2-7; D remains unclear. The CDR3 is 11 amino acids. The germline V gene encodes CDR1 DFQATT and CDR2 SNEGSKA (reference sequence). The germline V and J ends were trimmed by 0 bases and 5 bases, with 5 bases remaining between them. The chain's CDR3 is CSARDANEQYF. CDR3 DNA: TGCAGTGCTAGAGATGCGAACGAGCAGTACTTC.

The CDR3 bases are TGTGCCAGCACCAGGACAGGGGGCACCTACGAGCAGTACTTC. This encodes CASTRTGGTYEQYF. The V gene is TRBV5-4, the J gene TRBJ2-7; 11 bases match TRBD1. The CDR3 extends over 14 amino acids. With 6 bases clipped from V and 2 bases from J, the junction kept 4 bases outside the gene matches. Germline CDR1 SGHNT, CDR2 YYREEE (reference sequence).

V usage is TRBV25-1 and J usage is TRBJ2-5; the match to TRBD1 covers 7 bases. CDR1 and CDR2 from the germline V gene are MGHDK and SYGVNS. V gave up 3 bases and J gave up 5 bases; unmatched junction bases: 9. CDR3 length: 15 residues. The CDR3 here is CASSDQGGVVETQYF. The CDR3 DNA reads TGTGCCAGCAGTGATCAAGGGGGCGTCGTGGAGACCCAGTACTTC.

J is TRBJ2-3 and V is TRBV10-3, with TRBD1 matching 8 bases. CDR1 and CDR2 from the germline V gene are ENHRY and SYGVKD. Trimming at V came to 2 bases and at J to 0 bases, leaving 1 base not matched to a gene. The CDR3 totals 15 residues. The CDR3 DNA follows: TGTGCCATCAGTGAGCAGGGGGCTAGCACAGATACGCAGTATTTT. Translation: CAISEQGASTDTQYF.

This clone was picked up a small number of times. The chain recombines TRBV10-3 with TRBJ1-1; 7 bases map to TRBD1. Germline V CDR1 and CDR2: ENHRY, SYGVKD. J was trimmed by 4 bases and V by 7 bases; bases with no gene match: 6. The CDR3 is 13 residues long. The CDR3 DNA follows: TGTGCCATCAATACGGCAGGGGGCACTGAAGCTTTCTTT. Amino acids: CAINTAGGTEAFF.

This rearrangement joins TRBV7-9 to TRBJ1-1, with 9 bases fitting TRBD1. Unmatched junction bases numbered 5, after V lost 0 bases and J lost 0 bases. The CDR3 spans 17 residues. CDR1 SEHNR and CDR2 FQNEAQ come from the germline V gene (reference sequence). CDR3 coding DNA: TGTGCCAGCAGCTTAGCGACAGGGGGAGTGGTGAACACTGAAGCTTTCTTT. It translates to CASSLATGGVVNTEAFF.

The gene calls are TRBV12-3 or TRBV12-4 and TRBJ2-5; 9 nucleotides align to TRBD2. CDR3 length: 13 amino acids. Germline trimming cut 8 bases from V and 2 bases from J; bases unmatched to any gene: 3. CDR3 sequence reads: CASCSGGQETQYF. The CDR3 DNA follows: TGTGCCAGCTGTAGCGGGGGACAAGAGACCCAGTACTTC.